This TCR beta chain was captured by sequencing in a study of blood T cell repertoires in COVID-19. The wider study: Specimens from acute and convalescent COVID-19 originated in the United States, Italy and Spain.

V lost 2 bases, J lost 6 bases, and 10 bases stayed unmatched. Per the germline V gene, CDR1 is SGHNT and CDR2 is YYREEE (reference sequence). The CDR3 contains 15 residues. The repertoire was sequenced with immunoSEQ multiplex PCR; TCRdb's copy has only in-frame clones and lacks some. The table has 95,000 to 100,000 clones, less than 85% seen once; the top ten hold around a sixth. This chain connects TRBV5-4 to TRBJ2-7, with 8 bases lining up with TRBD1. Sequencing was done on a sample of peripheral blood. The clonotype comes from a woman older than 75 with active or convalescent COVID-19. Written as DNA, the CDR3 is TGTGCCAGCAGCTTCGAGACAGGGGCCTTAGGCGAGCAGTACTTC. Translation gives CASSFETGALGEQYF.